A selection of T cell receptor beta chains follows, all from one sample in a study of cytomegalovirus exposure and HLA in healthy donors. Produced via immunoSEQ multiplex PCR; TCRdb's table is partial and in-frame only. Of about 98,000 clones listed, less than 70% were seen once; the top ten hold roughly 1.2%. Sequencing was performed on PBMCs. Receptors were obtained from a female donor in good health and CMV-seronegative. The CDR3 runs from the conserved cysteine through the conserved F or W. A D gene is named only where the DNA matches it firmly. Clone size appears in some rows only: once, few, many, or a class for an expanded clone.

D: .
size: .
J: TRBJ2-3
V: TRBV7-2
DNA: TGTGCCAGCAGCACAACTCTGGCGGCTCGCACAGATACGCAGTATTTT
CDR3: CASSTTLAARTDTQYF

D: .
size: .
J: TRBJ2-7
V: TRBV11-2
DNA: TGTGCCAGCAGCTTAGAGTCGGGAATGCAATACGAGCAGTACTTC
CDR3: CASSLESGMQYEQYF

D: .
size: .
J: TRBJ2-2
V: TRBV10-3
DNA: TGTGCCATCATGGACTACACCGGGGAGCTGTTTTTT
CDR3: CAIMDYTGELFF

D: TRBD1
size: .
J: TRBJ2-7
V: TRBV4-3
DNA: TGCGCCAGCAGCCAAGGGTGGACAGGGTACTTCTACGAGCAGTACTTC
CDR3: CASSQGWTGYFYEQYF

D: .
size: few
J: TRBJ1-2
V: TRBV2
DNA: TGTGCCAGCAGTGTCGCAGGCCTCCGCTACACCTTC
CDR3: CASSVAGLRYTF

D: TRBD1
size: .
J: TRBJ2-1
V: TRBV2
DNA: TGTGCCAGCAGTGACAGGACAGGGACATACAATGAGCAGTTCTTC
CDR3: CASSDRTGTYNEQFF

D: TRBD1
size: .
J: TRBJ2-7
V: TRBV10-3
DNA: TGTGCCATCAGTGGCCCACAGGGGAGAACCTACGAGCAGTACTTC
CDR3: CAISGPQGRTYEQYF

D: .
size: .
J: TRBJ1-1
V: TRBV6-1
DNA: TGTGCCAGCAGTGAAGCCCAGGTACGCACTGAAGCTTTCTTT
CDR3: CASSEAQVRTEAFF

D: TRBD2
size: .
J: TRBJ2-1
V: TRBV13
DNA: TGTGCCAGCAGTCCAAGGGGAGGGGACTGGGGTTACAATGAGCAGTTCTTC
CDR3: CASSPRGGDWGYNEQFF

D: TRBD2
size: .
J: TRBJ2-1
V: TRBV5-1
DNA: TGCGCCAGCAGCTACAGCGGGGGGCCGAACAATGAGCAGTTCTTC
CDR3: CASSYSGGPNNEQFF